A selection of T cell receptor beta chains follows, all from one sample in a study of blood T cell repertoires in COVID-19. Measured with immunoSEQ multiplex PCR; TCRdb has only the in-frame clones, and not every one. The sample lists about 160,000 clones, about four fifths occurring once. Sequenced sample: peripheral blood. The receptors originated from a man in his 70s who had recovered from COVID-19. Each CDR3 is given with its conserved first and last residue. A D gene is named only where the DNA matches it firmly. Clone size is stated in some rows and not others, as once, few, many or a class when expanded.

clone_size | j_call | d_call | v_call | cdr3_nt | cdr3_aa
. | TRBJ1-1 | . | TRBV6-2/TRBV6-3 | TGTGCCAGCAGCCGCCCCATACAGGGGAACACTGAAGCTTTCTTT | CASSRPIQGNTEAFF
. | TRBJ1-3 | . | TRBV6-5 | TGTGCCAGCACTACCTCTCGGGCTGGAAACACCATATATTTT | CASTTSRAGNTIYF
. | TRBJ1-1 | . | TRBV5-1 | TGCGCCAGCAGACAGGGGAACACTGAAGCTTTCTTT | CASRQGNTEAFF
. | TRBJ2-7 | TRBD1 | TRBV11-2 | TGTGCCAGCAGCCGCGGACAGGGCCACGAGCAGTACTTC | CASSRGQGHEQYF
. | TRBJ2-7 | TRBD2 | TRBV19 | TGTGCCAGTACGGCGGGAGGACCCTCCTACGAGCAGTACTTC | CASTAGGPSYEQYF
. | TRBJ1-2 | TRBD1 | TRBV6-2/TRBV6-3 | TGTGCCAGCAGTTACGGGACAGCGACCTTACGCGGCTACACCTTC | CASSYGTATLRGYTF
. | TRBJ2-2 | . | TRBV2 | TGTGCCAGCATACAGGAGAGTGGGGGGGAGCTGTTTTTT | CASIQESGGELFF
. | TRBJ2-5 | TRBD1 | TRBV27 | TGTGCCAGCAGCCGAGGGACAGGGGGTCGAGAGACCCAGTACTTC | CASSRGTGGRETQYF
. | TRBJ1-4 | . | TRBV18 | TGTGCCAGCTCACCAAGGGGTGCAACTAATGAAAAACTGTTTTTT | CASSPRGATNEKLFF
. | TRBJ2-7 | . | TRBV25-1 | TGTGCCAGCAGTGACCCCCTGGACAGTTACGAGCAGTACTTC | CASSDPLDSYEQYF
. | TRBJ2-7 | TRBD2 | TRBV6-5 | TGTGCCAGCAGCTCAGACAGAGGGAGGGGGCAGTACTTC | CASSSDRGRGQYF
once | TRBJ2-3 | TRBD2 | TRBV4-1 | TGCGCCAGCAGCCAAGGAGGGACTAGCGGGGGCACAGATACGCAGTATTTT | CASSQGGTSGGTDTQYF
. | TRBJ2-2 | . | TRBV6-4 | TGTGCCAGCAGAGAACAGGGAAACACCGGGGAGCTGTTTTTT | CASREQGNTGELFF
few | TRBJ2-1 | TRBD1 | TRBV11-2 | TGTGCCAGCAGCTTAATGGGGACAGCCAGCTCCTACAATGAGCAGTTCTTC | CASSLMGTASSYNEQFF
. | TRBJ2-7 | TRBD2 | TRBV10-3 | TGTGCCATCTCTAGCGGGAATGGCGAGCAGTACTTC | CAISSGNGEQYF